A single sample is the source of the 29 T cell receptor beta chains below, sequenced in a study of blood T cell repertoires in COVID-19. Repertoires were generated with immunoSEQ multiplex PCR, while TCRdb's copy carries only in-frame clones and drops some. The table records about 170,000 clones, around 83% of them present only once. The specimen was PBMCs or T cells enriched from blood (not recorded which). The receptors were gathered from a woman aged 45 to 65 in a cohort exposed to, infected with or recovered from COVID-19 (not recorded which).

The V call is TRBV28, the J call TRBJ2-4; D is undetermined. Trimming cost V 6 bases and J 2 bases, with 20 bases left between them. This CDR3 is built from 17 residues. CDR1 MDHEN and CDR2 SYDVKM come from the germline V gene. The CDR3 loop reads CASSPVRLGSTKNIQYF. The CDR3 region has the DNA TGTGCCAGCAGCCCTGTTCGCCTGGGCTCTACCAAAAACATTCAGTACTTC. Together with reference TRBV28 and TRBJ2-4, the CDR3 gives the full variable domain: DVKVTQSSRYLVKRTGEKVFLECVQDMDHENMFWYRQDPGLGLRLIYFSYDVKMKEKGDIPEGYSVSREKKERFSLILESASTNQTSMYLCASSPVRLGSTKNIQYFGAGTRLSVL.

This chain uses TRBV2 with TRBJ1-2; 11 bases line up with TRBD1. The CDR3 spans 14 residues. The germline CDR1 and CDR2 sequences are SNHLY and FYNNEI. After removal of 8 bases from V and 8 bases from J, the junction contained 10 bases not matched to a gene. CDR3 sequence: CASRTGGGVEGYTF. DNA for the CDR3: TGTGCCAGCCGGACAGGGGGCGGTGTAGAGGGCTACACCTTC.

The CDR3 sequence is CASSLQAGLGDTQYF. The DNA of the CDR3 is TGTGCCAGCAGCTTGCAAGCGGGATTGGGAGATACGCAGTATTTT. The chain carries TRBV7-3 and TRBJ2-3, with 7 bases fitting TRBD2. This CDR3 is built from 15 residues. V dropped 3 bases and J dropped 5; count of bases not matched to a gene: 8. CDR1 is SGHTA, CDR2 FQGTGA, per germline.

The V and J genes are TRBV7-3 and TRBJ2-5, with 7 bases matching TRBD2. Trimming cost V 4 bases and J 5 bases; bases outside gene matches: 7. This CDR3 region has 14 residues. Germline CDR1 SGHTA, CDR2 FQGTGA. CDR3 amino acids: CASSSNGAGETQYF. The CDR3 nucleotides are TGTGCCAGCAGCTCTAATGGAGCGGGGGAGACCCAGTACTTC.

This clone was observed a single time. This rearrangement joins TRBV5-4 to TRBJ2-3; TRBD2 agrees at 7 bases. This CDR3 contains 16 residues. In germline, CDR1 is SGHNT, CDR2 YYREEE (reference sequence). V gave up 2 bases and J gave up 4 bases; unmatched junction bases: 10. The CDR3 sequence: CASSFSAGAGADTQYF. The CDR3 DNA reads TGTGCCAGCAGCTTCAGCGCGGGAGCTGGGGCAGATACGCAGTATTTT. Using reference TRBV5-4 and TRBJ2-3 for the parts outside the CDR3, the full variable domain is ETGVTQSPTHLIKTRGQQVTLRCSSQSGHNTVSWYQQALGQGPQFIFQYYREEENGRGNFPPRFSGLQFPNYSSELNVNALELDDSALYLCASSFSAGAGADTQYFGPGTRLTVL.

Here the CDR3 DNA reads TGTGCCAGCAGCTTAAATACAGGGTACGGCTACACCTTC. Translation: CASSLNTGYGYTF. V and J are TRBV7-8 and TRBJ1-2; weak D call: TRBD1 (6 bases). V shed 2 bases and J shed 8 bases, with 12 bases lying between them. This CDR3 has 13 residues. CDR1 SGHVS and CDR2 FQNEAQ come from the germline V gene.

This clone turned up a few times. The V call is TRBV4-1, the J call TRBJ2-2; 10 bases fit TRBD1. The J segment lost 5 bases and the V segment lost 5 bases, leaving 14 bases of the junction unmatched. Per the germline V gene, CDR1 is MGHRA and CDR2 is YSYEKL. The CDR3 runs 18 residues. As DNA, the CDR3 is TGCGCCAGCAGCTGGTCTGGGACAGGGGATGGGAAGACCGGGGAGCTGTTTTTT. Encoded protein: CASSWSGTGDGKTGELFF.

The genes are TRBV12-3 or TRBV12-4 and TRBJ1-2, with 7 bases matching TRBD1. This CDR3 is built from 13 residues. V gave up 6 bases and J gave up 5 bases; unmatched junction bases: 6. In nucleotides, the CDR3 is TGTGCCAGCAGCCCGGGACAGAGTTATGGCTACACCTTC. Residues: CASSPGQSYGYTF.

The rearrangement joins TRBV29-1 to TRBJ1-5; D ambiguous. The germline CDR1 and CDR2 sequences are SQVTM and ANQGSEA. The CDR3 contains 12 residues. V lost 6 bases, J lost 5 bases, and 11 bases lay in between. This CDR3 is CSVGGQDQPQHF. The CDR3 region has the DNA TGCAGCGTCGGAGGCCAAGATCAGCCCCAGCATTTT.

The V call is TRBV6-1, the J call TRBJ2-7; TRBD1 aligns across 9 bases. The CDR3 sequence is 16 residues long. Trimming at V came to 3 bases and at J to 3 bases, leaving 9 bases not matched to a gene. From germline, CDR1 is MNHNS and CDR2 SASEGT. The CDR3 reads CASSDYSGQGVYEQYF. The CDR3 nucleotides are TGTGCCAGCAGTGATTATTCGGGACAGGGCGTCTACGAGCAGTACTTC.

The chain is built from TRBV2 and TRBJ1-2; D call uncertain. V lost 6 bases and J 7 bases, leaving 15 bases between the germline ends. The CDR3 length is 13 residues. Germline-derived CDR1 and CDR2 are SNHLY and FYNNEI. The CDR3 DNA is TGTGCCAGCAGCCTCGGGTCTCAGCCTGGCTACACCTTC. Amino acids: CASSLGSQPGYTF.

The chain recombines TRBV21-1 with TRBJ1-5. TRBV21-1 is listed as a pseudogene. The CDR3 spans 18 residues. Here the CDR3 reads CASSKGVAGVYSNQPQHF. The CDR3 nucleotides read TGTGCCAGCAGCAAAGGAGTCGCGGGGGTCTATAGCAATCAGCCCCAGCATTTT.

The J gene is TRBJ2-1, the V gene TRBV27; 10 bases match TRBD1. J lost 7 bases, V lost 6 bases, and 9 bases had no gene match. Germline V lookup: CDR1 MNHEY, CDR2 SMNVEV (reference sequence). This CDR3 spans 15 amino acids. CDR3 bases: TGTGCCAGCAGATCCCCGGGACAGGGGTTGAATGAGCAGTTCTTC. Amino acid sequence: CASRSPGQGLNEQFF.

The V call is TRBV30, the J call TRBJ1-1; D not resolved. The CDR3 extends over 14 amino acids. V dropped 0 bases and J dropped 5 bases, with 13 bases sitting between them. Germline V gene lookup returns CDR1 GTSNPN and CDR2 SVGIG (reference sequence). CDR3 DNA: TGTGCCTGGAGTGTTTTGTCGGGAGTTACTGAAGCTTTCTTT. Translating it yields CAWSVLSGVTEAFF.

The J gene is TRBJ2-1, the V gene TRBV29-1; 9 positions agree with TRBD1. The CDR3 contains 14 residues. Germline assignment: CDR1 SQVTM and CDR2 ANQGSEA. V was pared by 6 bases and J by 7 bases, with 10 bases of the junction left unmatched. In DNA form, the CDR3 reads TGCAGCGTGCTTCGGGACAGGGACCTTAATGAGCAGTTCTTC. As protein: CSVLRDRDLNEQFF.

The CDR3 loop reads CASRTDRTDNSPLHF. In nucleotides, the CDR3 is TGTGCCAGCAGAACGGACAGGACAGATAATTCACCCCTCCACTTT. The chain uses TRBV19 and TRBJ1-6; 7 nucleotides align to TRBD1. Trimming cost V 9 bases and J 5 bases; bases outside gene matches: 10. The V gene's germline CDR1 is LNHDA and CDR2 SQIVND (reference sequence). This CDR3 has 15 amino acids.

In its sample, this clone was seen once. The V gene is TRBV18, the J gene TRBJ2-7, with 9 bases fitting TRBD1. Per germline, CDR1 KGHSH and CDR2 LQKENI. After removal of 2 bases from V and 4 bases from J, the junction contained 9 bases not matched to a gene. The CDR3 extends over 16 amino acids. CDR3 loop: CASSPATGGNEYEQYF. Written as DNA, the CDR3 is TGTGCCAGCTCACCAGCTACAGGGGGCAATGAGTACGAGCAGTACTTC.

The rearrangement joins TRBV14 to TRBJ2-7; 9 bases agree with TRBD2. Trimming cost V 4 bases and J 6 bases; bases outside gene matches: 16. The CDR3 extends over 17 amino acids. Per germline, CDR1 SGHDN and CDR2 FVKESK. The CDR3 loop is CASSLPEAGGPSVEQYF. In DNA, the CDR3 is TGTGCCAGCAGCCTACCGGAGGCGGGAGGGCCTTCGGTCGAGCAGTACTTC. Combining the CDR3 with reference TRBV14 and TRBJ2-7 gives the whole variable domain EAGVTQFPSHSVIEKGQTVTLRCDPISGHDNLYWYRRVMGKEIKFLLHFVKESKQDESGMPNNRFLAERTGGTYSTLKVQPAELEDSGVYFCASSLPEAGGPSVEQYFGPGTRLTVT.

This clone was seen a single time. The rearrangement links TRBV7-2 to TRBJ1-5; 8 bases are a match to TRBD1. The J segment lost 6 bases and the V segment lost 6 bases, leaving 7 bases of the junction unmatched. Germline CDR1 is SGHTA and CDR2 is FQGNSA. The CDR3 totals 14 residues. CDR3 loop: CASRGQGGGQPQHF. For the CDR3, the DNA is TGTGCCAGCAGAGGACAGGGAGGGGGTCAGCCCCAGCATTTT.

This clone appeared a single time. The chain uses TRBV7-9 and TRBJ2-7; possibly TRBD2 for D (6 bases). Between the trimmed V and J ends, which lost 5 bases and 2 bases, there was a span of 16 bases. This CDR3 has 15 amino acids. Germline CDR1 is SEHNR and CDR2 is FQNEAQ (reference sequence). The CDR3 DNA reads as TGTGCCAGCAGCGCCTGGGTAGCGGAAACCTACGAGCAGTACTTC. It translates to CASSAWVAETYEQYF.

This clone was seen a single time. This chain connects TRBV11-2 to TRBJ1-4, with 7 bases that match TRBD1. Losses at the gene ends were 5 bases for V and 7 bases for J; bases not matched to a gene: 7. This CDR3 comprises 14 residues. Germline CDR1 SGHAT, CDR2 FQNNGV. The CDR3 loop reads CASSPLDRVEKLFF. The CDR3 region has the DNA TGTGCCAGCAGCCCGCTAGACAGGGTTGAAAAACTGTTTTTT.

J is TRBJ2-3 and V is TRBV12-3 or TRBV12-4; D is undetermined. This CDR3 has 12 residues. The V end lost 6 bases, the J end lost 3 bases, and 7 bases lay between the germline ends. CDR3 nucleotides: TGTGCCAGCAGCGCCGGGACAGATACGCAGTATTTT. Residues: CASSAGTDTQYF.

This clone was seen a few times. The V gene is TRBV19, the J gene TRBJ2-1, with D perhaps matching TRBD1 (5 bases). Germline V gene data show CDR1 as LNHDA and CDR2 as SQIVND (reference sequence). V was clipped by 5 bases and J by 0 bases, with 14 bases between them. The CDR3 runs to 16 residues. This CDR3 reads CASSSGFLLSYNEQFF. For the CDR3, the DNA is TGTGCCAGTAGTTCAGGGTTCTTACTCTCCTACAATGAGCAGTTCTTC.

V and J are TRBV19 and TRBJ1-2; D gene uncertain. The CDR3 is made up of 15 amino acids. The germline gives CDR1 LNHDA, CDR2 SQIVND (reference sequence). Trimming took 4 bases from V and 4 from J, leaving 16 bases between them. CDR3 DNA: TGTGCCAGTAGTACAGGAACCATTGTAACCTATGGCTACACCTTC. Protein product: CASSTGTIVTYGYTF.

The CDR3 spells CASSQGGGGIDTQYF. The CDR3, as DNA: TGCGCCAGCAGCCAGGGTGGGGGAGGTATAGATACGCAGTATTTT. V gene TRBV4-3 combines with J gene TRBJ2-3; TRBD2 is a possible D gene (6 bases). Germline V gene sequence: CDR1 LGHNA, CDR2 YSLEER. Trimming removed 3 bases from V and 5 bases from J, with 15 bases in between. The CDR3 totals 15 residues.

This chain uses TRBV2 with TRBJ2-2, with 7 bases matching TRBD2. The length of the CDR3 is 15 residues. Germline V gives CDR1 SNHLY, CDR2 FYNNEI. V lost 6 bases and J lost 1; bases outside the gene matches: 5. This CDR3 reads CASSPAGLNTGELFF. In DNA, the CDR3 is TGTGCCAGCAGCCCAGCGGGGTTGAACACCGGGGAGCTGTTTTTT.

Only a few counts were recorded for this clone. The J gene is TRBJ2-5, the V gene TRBV5-1; weak D call: TRBD1 (6 bases). V lost 4 bases, J lost 5 bases, and 12 bases lay in between. CDR3 size: 13 residues. Per the germline V gene, CDR1 is SGHRS and CDR2 is YFSETQ. Here the CDR3 reads CASSGTGSETQYF. Here the CDR3 DNA reads TGCGCCAGCAGCGGAACAGGGTCGGAGACCCAGTACTTC.

The chain joins TRBV11-3 to TRBJ1-1, with a weak D call TRBD1 (6 bases). Germline CDR1 and CDR2: SGHNT and YENEEA. The CDR3 extends over 12 amino acids. The germline V and J ends were trimmed by 4 bases and 7 bases, with 10 bases remaining between them. The CDR3 sequence is CASSSTTGEAFF. The CDR3 DNA reads as TGTGCCAGCAGCTCGACGACAGGTGAAGCTTTCTTT.

This clone has a handful of counts. The DNA for the CDR3 is TGTGCCACCAGCAAGTTGGCTAGCGGGAGTGGCACAGATACGCAGTATTTT. Protein sequence: CATSKLASGSGTDTQYF. The chain joins TRBV15 to TRBJ2-3; 10 bases match TRBD2. There are 17 residues in the CDR3. Germline V CDR1 and CDR2: LNHNV, YYDKDF (reference sequence). Germline trimming cut 4 bases from V and 1 base from J; bases unmatched to any gene: 8. Looking up the rest from reference TRBV15 and TRBJ2-3 gives the full variable domain: DAMVIQNPRYQVTQFGKPVTLSCSQTLNHNVMYWYQQKSSQAPKLLFHYYDKDFNNEADTPDNFQSRRPNTSFCFLDIRSPGLGDTAMYLCATSKLASGSGTDTQYFGPGTRLTVL.